These 19 T cell receptor beta chains share one sample of origin, sequenced in a study of T cells after yellow fever vaccination. Via MiXCR, TCRdb re-called the 5' RACE reads, giving one row per CDR3 protein. The table includes about 10,000 distinct CDR3 sequences, approximately 4.6% detected once. This sample comprised PBMCs, either bulk or a sorted T-cell subset (CD4+, CD8+, memory, or dextramer-sorted; not recorded which), obtained approximately 16 days after the first yellow fever vaccination. The source is a man younger than 30 who received the YFV17D yellow fever vaccine.

This clonotype was counted many times. A read error may account for a junction end that differs from germline. This chain uses TRBV3-1 with TRBJ1-6; no reliable D call. This CDR3 comprises 14 residues. Per germline, CDR1 LGHDT and CDR2 YNNKEL (reference sequence). The CDR3 bases are TGTGCCAGCAGCCTTACATCCTCTAATTCACCCCTCCACTTT. This codes for CASSLTSSNSPLHF.

This clonotype was detected many times. The chain is built from TRBV20-1 and TRBJ1-6, with D possibly being TRBD1 (5 bases). CDR1 is DFQATT, CDR2 SNEGSKA, per germline (reference sequence). The CDR3 spans 13 residues. Deletions cut 3 bases from V and 7 bases from J, with 10 bases between. The CDR3 reads CSASRERNSPLHF. The CDR3 coding sequence is TGCAGTGCTAGCAGGGAACGAAATTCACCCCTCCACTTT.

By share, this clonotype counts as medium-sized. The rearrangement joins TRBV7-2 to TRBJ1-4; no reliable D call. CDR3 length: 11 residues. V was pared by 6 bases and J by 4 bases, with 3 bases between. The germline CDR1 and CDR2 sequences are SGHTA and FQGNSA. CDR3 sequence (DNA): TGTGCCAGCAGACTTAATGAAAAACTGTTTTTT. Translated, it gives CASRLNEKLFF.

The sample holds many counts of this clonotype. The genes are TRBV20-1 and TRBJ2-5, with TRBD2 matching over 11 bases. CDR1 DFQATT and CDR2 SNEGSKA come from the germline V gene (reference sequence). The CDR3 is 15 amino acids. Here the CDR3 DNA reads TGCAGCCCAAACCTCCGACTAGCGGGGCGGGAGACCCAGTACTTC. Protein: CSPNLRLAGRETQYF.

This clonotype has at least ten counts. The chain has TRBV5-1 and TRBJ2-5; no reliable D call. Germline V CDR1 and CDR2: SGHRS, YFSETQ. The V end lost 3 bases, the J end lost 4 bases, and 4 bases lay between the germline ends. The CDR3 loop spans 11 amino acids. DNA of the CDR3: TGCGCCAGCAGCTCCTCAGAGACCCAGTACTTC. It codes for CASSSSETQYF.

At least ten counts were recorded for this clonotype. The genes are TRBV4-3 and TRBJ2-3, with 8 nucleotides matching TRBD2. V lost 0 bases to trimming and J lost 1 base; unmatched junction nucleotides: 12. CDR3 length equals 19 residues. Per germline, CDR1 LGHNA and CDR2 YSLEER. The chain's CDR3 is CASSQDNPGGGLGTDTQYF. CDR3 nucleotides: TGCGCCAGCAGCCAAGACAACCCGGGGGGGGGCCTCGGCACAGATACGCAGTATTTT.

This clonotype counts as medium-sized. This chain uses TRBV5-1 with TRBJ2-1; 8 bases fit TRBD1. This CDR3 contains 13 residues. The ends lost 4 bases at V and 10 bases at J; junction bases unmatched: 7. CDR1 and CDR2 from the germline V gene are SGHRS and YFSETQ. The CDR3 here is CASSPDRVREQFF. Written as DNA, the CDR3 is TGCGCCAGCAGCCCGGACAGGGTTCGGGAGCAGTTCTTC.

This clonotype is medium-sized by share. The rearrangement links TRBV4-3 to TRBJ2-3; no clear D. Trimming stripped 1 base from V and 4 bases from J, with 9 bases between. This CDR3 spans 14 amino acids. The germline CDR1 and CDR2 sequences are LGHNA and YSLEER. The CDR3 protein is CASSQAPGPDTQYF. The CDR3 DNA reads TGCGCCAGCAGCCAAGCCCCAGGCCCAGATACGCAGTATTTT.

This clonotype was detected many times. The chain joins TRBV7-2 to TRBJ2-3; the D is unclear. The V and J ends lost 8 bases and 4 bases respectively, with 16 bases between them. The CDR3 is made up of 14 amino acids. Looked up from germline, CDR1 is SGHTA and CDR2 is FQGNSA. CDR3 in amino acids: CASLSDWSADTQYF. For the CDR3, the DNA is TGTGCCAGCCTCTCCGATTGGAGCGCAGATACGCAGTATTTT.

This clonotype ranks as medium-sized. V and J are TRBV28 and TRBJ1-3; D is unresolved. The CDR3 length is 11 residues. Germline CDR1 reads MDHEN; CDR2 reads SYDVKM. V dropped 1 base and J dropped 12 bases, with 7 bases sitting between them. The DNA for the CDR3 is TGTGCCAGCAGTTTATATAGGGACATATATTTT. Residues: CASSLYRDIYF. The full variable domain, in which reference TRBV28 and TRBJ1-3 provide the parts outside the CDR3, is DVKVTQSSRYLVKRTGEKVFLECVQDMDHENMFWYRQDPGLGLRLIYFSYDVKMKEKGDIPEGYSVSREKKERFSLILESASTNQTSMYLCASSLYRDIYFGEGSWLTVV.

This clonotype has only a few counts. The chain combines TRBV20-1 with TRBJ1-1, with D uncertain. The CDR3 loop spans 13 amino acids. CDR1 and CDR2 (germline): DFQATT, SNEGSKA (reference sequence). V gave up 6 bases and J gave up 2 bases, with 13 bases separating them. The CDR3 region is CSAKADTNTEAFF. The CDR3 DNA sequence: TGCAGTGCAAAAGCCGACACTAACACTGAAGCTTTCTTT.

This clonotype has ten or more counts. The V call is TRBV5-4, the J call TRBJ1-6; TRBD1 might be the D (5 bases). This CDR3 contains 14 residues. Trimming shortened V by 5 bases and J by 8 bases, and 14 bases separated the two germline ends. Germline loops: CDR1 SGHNT, CDR2 YYREEE (reference sequence). The CDR3, as DNA: TGTGCCAGCAGTTCTCAGGTGGGACATTCACCCCTCCACTTT. It translates to CASSSQVGHSPLHF.

This clonotype was found many times. V and J are TRBV12-3 or TRBV12-4 and TRBJ1-3, with D unresolved. The CDR3 extends over 14 amino acids. The germline V and J ends were trimmed by 5 bases and 3 bases, with 11 bases remaining between them. CDR3 in DNA: TGTGCCAGCAGTCCGTCGGCGGGTGGAAACACCATATATTTT. It translates to CASSPSAGGNTIYF.

This clonotype showed up many times. The CDR3 protein is CASSHLRGTVPYEQYF. The CDR3, as DNA: TGTGCCAGCAGCCACCTAAGGGGGACCGTCCCCTACGAGCAGTACTTC. The gene calls are TRBV3-1 and TRBJ2-7; D is perhaps TRBD1 (6 bases). There are 16 residues in the CDR3. Trimming removed 3 bases at V and 2 bases at J, with 17 bases between. Germline CDR1 is LGHDT and CDR2 is YNNKEL (reference sequence).

This clonotype is medium-sized within its sample. CDR3 in amino acids: CASSPREAQGTEAFF. The CDR3 DNA sequence: TGTGCCAGCAGCCCACGAGAGGCCCAGGGCACTGAAGCTTTCTTT. The J gene is TRBJ1-1, the V gene TRBV3-1; TRBD1 is a possible D gene (5 bases). Germline CDR1 is LGHDT and CDR2 is YNNKEL (reference sequence). The CDR3 extends over 15 amino acids. Trimming removed 4 bases at V and 4 bases at J, with 16 bases between.

This clonotype was picked up many times. The genes are TRBV5-1 and TRBJ1-2; weak D call: TRBD1 (6 bases). The CDR3 loop spans 13 amino acids. Germline assignment: CDR1 SGHRS and CDR2 YFSETQ. Deletions cut 4 bases from V and 8 bases from J, with 15 bases between. The DNA for the CDR3 is TGCGCCAGCAGCGGGGACATGGAGGGCGGCTACACCTTC. Its translation is CASSGDMEGGYTF.

This clonotype is judged medium-sized. V usage is TRBV14 and J usage is TRBJ2-3, with TRBD1 matching 8 bases. Germline V lookup: CDR1 SGHDN, CDR2 FVKESK. J gave up 5 bases and V 3 bases, and 7 bases lay outside the gene matches. This CDR3 has 15 residues. Here the CDR3 reads CASSHRGRGRDTQYF. DNA of the CDR3: TGTGCCAGCAGCCATCGCGGCAGGGGGCGAGATACGCAGTATTTT.

This clonotype was observed at least ten times. The chain links TRBV30 to TRBJ2-3; tentative D call: TRBD1 (6 bases). Trimming stripped 5 bases from V and 6 bases from J, with 12 bases between. The germline CDR1 and CDR2 sequences are GTSNPN and SVGIG (reference sequence). The CDR3 extends over 12 amino acids. The CDR3 sequence is CAWGRQDDTQYF. For the CDR3, the DNA is TGTGCCTGGGGAAGACAGGACGATACGCAGTATTTT.

Many counts were recorded for this clonotype. The chain links TRBV27 to TRBJ1-4; no reliable D call. The germline V and J ends were trimmed by 4 bases and 8 bases, with 20 bases remaining between them. Germline CDR1 is MNHEY and CDR2 is SMNVEV (reference sequence). The CDR3 sequence is 16 residues long. Here the CDR3 DNA reads TGTGCCAGCAGTTCCCTCGACTCCGGGCCCGGGGAAAAACTGTTTTTT. This sequence encodes CASSSLDSGPGEKLFF.